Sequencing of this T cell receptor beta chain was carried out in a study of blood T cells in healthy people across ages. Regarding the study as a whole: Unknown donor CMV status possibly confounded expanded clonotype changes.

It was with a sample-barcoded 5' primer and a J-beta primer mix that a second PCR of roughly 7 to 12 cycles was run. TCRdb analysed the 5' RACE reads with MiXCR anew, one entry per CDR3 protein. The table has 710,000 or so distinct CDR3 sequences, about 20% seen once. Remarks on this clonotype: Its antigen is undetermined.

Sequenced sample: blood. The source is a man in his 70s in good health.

CDR3 nucleotide sequence: TGTGCCAGCCTTTCACACGGCGATGAGCAGTTCTTC. This translates into CASLSHGDEQFF. The rearrangement links TRBV21-1 to TRBJ2-1. TRBV21-1 is deemed a pseudogene. The CDR3 covers 12 residues.